These 3 T cell receptor beta chains were sequenced from one sample in a study of early T cells in non-severe SARS-CoV-2 infection. TCRdb called the 5' RACE reads again in MiXCR, with one record for every CDR3 protein. The top ten clones hold roughly 8.3% of a sample with around 53,000 distinct CDR3 sequences, around 9.1% of them seen once. Sequenced input: whole blood. All receptors derive from an adult who was a healthcare worker with PCR-confirmed SARS-CoV-2 infection or an uninfected control (not recorded which).

This chain links TRBV2 with TRBJ1-2, with TRBD1 matching over 10 bases. The length of the CDR3 is 14 residues. CDR1 SNHLY and CDR2 FYNNEI come from the germline V gene. Trimming took 5 bases from V and 14 from J; bases not matched to a gene: 14. CDR3 in amino acids: CASSIQGQGESPTF. CDR3 bases: TGTGCCAGCAGTATTCAAGGACAGGGGGAATCTCCGACCTTC.

V is TRBV4-1 and J is TRBJ2-7, with 8 bases aligning to TRBD1. Germline V gene sequence: CDR1 MGHRA, CDR2 YSYEKL. The CDR3 contains 14 residues. Unmatched junction bases numbered 2, after V lost 0 bases and J lost 4 bases. CDR3 protein: CASSQDRGRYEQYF. The CDR3 region has the DNA TGCGCCAGCAGCCAAGACAGGGGGCGGTACGAGCAGTACTTC.

This clonotype was seen only a few times. The CDR3 reads CASSAEAREVADTQYF. As DNA, the CDR3 is TGTGCCAGCAGCGCAGAGGCGCGGGAGGTGGCAGATACGCAGTATTTT. The rearrangement links TRBV5-4 to TRBJ2-3, with 8 nucleotides matching TRBD2. The CDR3 covers 16 residues. In germline, CDR1 is SGHNT, CDR2 YYREEE (reference sequence). V lost 4 bases to trimming and J lost 4 bases; unmatched junction nucleotides: 11.